This T cell receptor beta chain comes out of a study of blood T cell repertoires in COVID-19. The wider study: T cells, B-cell-depleted T cells, or PBMCs supplied cDNA or gDNA.

Those enrolled, adults aged roughly 18 to 90 years, came from about two dozen US areas. Participant-reported clinical history was the basis for cohort assignment. V shed 0 bases and J shed 2 bases, with 6 bases lying between them. Germline V gene lookup returns CDR1 SGDLS and CDR2 YYNGEE. This CDR3 spans 14 amino acids. In the original analysis: The authors estimated nucleated cell counts from reference gene primer amplification. The repertoire was sequenced with immunoSEQ multiplex PCR; TCRdb's copy has only in-frame clones and lacks some. Clone size and V and J calls were adopted from that table, with D and trimming inferred from the DNA. The profile shows under 250,000 clones, over 80% of them singletons.

The TCR comes from a woman aged 40 to 55 who had been exposed to COVID-19. The sample taken for sequencing was PBMCs or T cells enriched from blood (not recorded which). The gene calls are TRBV9 and TRBJ1-3; D is undetermined. CDR3 region: CASSVDRAGNTIYF. The DNA for the CDR3 is TGTGCCAGCAGCGTAGACCGGGCTGGAAACACCATATATTTT.